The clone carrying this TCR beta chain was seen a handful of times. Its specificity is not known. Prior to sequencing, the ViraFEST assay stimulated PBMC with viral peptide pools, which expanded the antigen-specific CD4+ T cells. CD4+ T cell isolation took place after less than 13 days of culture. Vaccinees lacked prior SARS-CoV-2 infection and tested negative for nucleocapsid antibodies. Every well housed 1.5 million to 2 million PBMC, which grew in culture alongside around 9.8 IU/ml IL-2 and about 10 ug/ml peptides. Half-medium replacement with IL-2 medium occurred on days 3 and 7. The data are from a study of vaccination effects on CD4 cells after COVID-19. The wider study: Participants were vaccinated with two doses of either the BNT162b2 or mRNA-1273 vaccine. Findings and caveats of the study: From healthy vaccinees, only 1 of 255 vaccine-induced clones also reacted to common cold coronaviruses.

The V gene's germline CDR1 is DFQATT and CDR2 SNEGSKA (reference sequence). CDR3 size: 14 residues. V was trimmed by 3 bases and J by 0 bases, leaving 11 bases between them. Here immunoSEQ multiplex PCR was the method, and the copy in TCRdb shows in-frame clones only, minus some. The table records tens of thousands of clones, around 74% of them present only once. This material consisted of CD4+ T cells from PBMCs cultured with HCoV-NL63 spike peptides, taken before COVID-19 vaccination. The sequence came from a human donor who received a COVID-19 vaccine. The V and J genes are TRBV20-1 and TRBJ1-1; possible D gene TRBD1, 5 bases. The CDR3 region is CSASSWGMNTEAFF. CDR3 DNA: TGCAGTGCTAGTTCATGGGGGATGAACACTGAAGCTTTCTTT.